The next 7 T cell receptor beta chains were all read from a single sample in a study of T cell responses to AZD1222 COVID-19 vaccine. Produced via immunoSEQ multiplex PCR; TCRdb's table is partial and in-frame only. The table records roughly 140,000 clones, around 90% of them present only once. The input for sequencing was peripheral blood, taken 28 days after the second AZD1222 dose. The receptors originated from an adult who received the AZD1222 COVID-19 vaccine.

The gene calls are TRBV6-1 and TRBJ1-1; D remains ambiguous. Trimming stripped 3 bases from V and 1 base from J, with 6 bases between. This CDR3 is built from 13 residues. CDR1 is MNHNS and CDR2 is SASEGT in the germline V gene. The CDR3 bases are TGTGCCAGCAGTGATATTAAGAACACTGAAGCTTTCTTT. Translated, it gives CASSDIKNTEAFF.

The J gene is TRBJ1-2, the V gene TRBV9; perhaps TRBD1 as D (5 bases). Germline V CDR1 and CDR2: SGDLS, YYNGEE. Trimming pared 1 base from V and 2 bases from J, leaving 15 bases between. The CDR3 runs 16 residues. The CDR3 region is CASSVSGYRGNYGYTF. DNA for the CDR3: TGTGCCAGCAGCGTATCCGGTTATCGGGGCAACTATGGCTACACCTTC.

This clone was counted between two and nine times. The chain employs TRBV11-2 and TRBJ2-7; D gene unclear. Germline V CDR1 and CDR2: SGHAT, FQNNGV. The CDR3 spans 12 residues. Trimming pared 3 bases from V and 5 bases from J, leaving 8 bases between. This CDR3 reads CASSFSADEQYF. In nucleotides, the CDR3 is TGTGCCAGCAGCTTTTCCGCGGACGAGCAGTACTTC.

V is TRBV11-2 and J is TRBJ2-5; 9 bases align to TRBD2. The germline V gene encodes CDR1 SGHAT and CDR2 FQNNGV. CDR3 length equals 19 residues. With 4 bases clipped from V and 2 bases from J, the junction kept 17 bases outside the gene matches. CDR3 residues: CASSSRLADNPLLQETQYF. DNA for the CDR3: TGTGCCAGCAGCTCCCGACTAGCGGATAACCCCCTATTACAAGAGACCCAGTACTTC.

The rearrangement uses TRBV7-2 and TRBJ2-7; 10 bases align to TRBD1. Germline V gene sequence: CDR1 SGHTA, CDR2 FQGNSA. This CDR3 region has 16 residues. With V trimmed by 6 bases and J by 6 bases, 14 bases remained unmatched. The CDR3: CASRPDRDRGRSEQYF. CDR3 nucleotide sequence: TGTGCCAGCAGACCCGACCGGGACAGGGGAAGATCCGAGCAGTACTTC.

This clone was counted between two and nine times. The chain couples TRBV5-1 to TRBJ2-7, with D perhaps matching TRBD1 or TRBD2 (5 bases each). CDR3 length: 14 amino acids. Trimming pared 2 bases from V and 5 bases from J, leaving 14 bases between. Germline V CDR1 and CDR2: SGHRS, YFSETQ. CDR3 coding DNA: TGCGCCAGCAGCTTACGAGGGGTCATGGACGAGCAGTACTTC. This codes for CASSLRGVMDEQYF.

The CDR3 DNA reads as TGTGCCAGCAGTCGGGGACCGCCGAACACTGAAGCTTTCTTT. Amino acids: CASSRGPPNTEAFF. The chain combines TRBV6-5 with TRBJ1-1; possible D gene TRBD1, 5 bases. The CDR3 loop spans 14 amino acids. Deletions cut 5 bases from V and 1 base from J, with 11 bases between. In germline, CDR1 is MNHEY, CDR2 SVGAGI.